A single sample is the source of the 7 T cell receptor beta chains below, sequenced in a study of human T cells and chemical hapten exposure. TCRdb passed the RACE reads through MiXCR, listing each CDR3 protein once. This table has roughly 100,000 distinct CDR3 sequences, about 12% appearing once. Noted time point: pre-sensitization, week 0. The treatment: therapeutic diphenylcyclopropenone sensitization with weekly scalp DPC. The sequences come from whole blood, collected in connection with sensitization to the hapten diphenylcyclopropenone (DPC). These receptors were collected from a woman aged 45 to 65 with alopecia areata. Some clones in this sample may be carry-over from other donors' samples.

In this sample, this clonotype turned up a few times. The chain carries TRBV3-1 and TRBJ2-2; tentatively, D is TRBD2 (6 bases). The CDR3 is made up of 19 amino acids. CDR1 LGHDT and CDR2 YNNKEL come from the germline V gene (reference sequence). V shed 2 bases and J shed 2 bases, with 21 bases lying between them. CDR3 bases: TGTGCCAGCAGCCAATTTTTTAGCTGTCGGGAGCAAAACACCGGGGAGCTGTTTTTT. It is translated as CASSQFFSCREQNTGELFF.

The table lists this clonotype with a few counts. The V and J genes are TRBV12-3 or TRBV12-4 and TRBJ1-5; TRBD1 is a possible D gene (5 bases). The CDR3 contains 14 residues. V shed 4 bases and J shed 4 bases, with 11 bases lying between them. CDR3 region: CASSWTILNQPQHF. The DNA of the CDR3 is TGTGCCAGCAGTTGGACAATACTAAATCAGCCCCAGCATTTT.

This clonotype was detected only a few times. This rearrangement joins TRBV29-1 to TRBJ1-6; 9 bases match TRBD1. V was clipped by 0 bases and J by 7 bases; unmatched bases: 7. The germline CDR1 and CDR2 sequences are SQVTM and ANQGSEA. The CDR3 is 16 amino acids. The chain's CDR3 is CSVEDRQGVLNSPLHF. The CDR3 DNA reads TGCAGCGTTGAAGATCGACAGGGGGTGTTAAATTCACCCCTCCACTTT.

The rearrangement links TRBV5-6 to TRBJ1-1; 7 bases are a match to TRBD1. Germline V gene lookup returns CDR1 SGHDT and CDR2 YYEEEE. This CDR3 is 13 amino acids long. V lost 4 bases, J lost 5 bases, and 5 bases stayed unmatched. The CDR3 here is CASSPGTETEAFF. The CDR3 nucleotides read TGTGCCAGCAGCCCAGGGACAGAGACTGAAGCTTTCTTT.

This clonotype appeared a few times. The chain couples TRBV3-1 to TRBJ1-2; 9 bases line up with TRBD1. Germline V lookup: CDR1 LGHDT, CDR2 YNNKEL (reference sequence). The CDR3 has 15 amino acids. V gave up 0 bases and J gave up 4 bases; unmatched junction bases: 3. The chain's CDR3 is CASSQEATGGYGYTF. In DNA, the CDR3 is TGTGCCAGCAGCCAAGAGGCGACAGGGGGCTATGGCTACACCTTC. The whole variable domain, remainder taken from reference TRBV3-1 and TRBJ1-2, is DTAVSQTPKYLVTQMGNDKSIKCEQNLGHDTMYWYKQDSKKFLKIMFSYNNKELIINETVPNRFSPKSPDKAHLNLHINSLELGDSAVYFCASSQEATGGYGYTFGSGTRLTVV.

This clonotype was counted only a few times. The DNA of the CDR3 is TGTGCCAGCTCACGGGGACCGTCCCCCTACGAGCAGTACTTC. Its translation: CASSRGPSPYEQYF. V usage is TRBV18 and J usage is TRBJ2-7, with D tentatively TRBD1 or TRBD2 (5 bases each). The CDR3 spans 14 residues. Germline V lookup: CDR1 KGHSH, CDR2 LQKENI. V was pared by 4 bases and J by 2 bases, with 12 bases between. The whole variable domain, filled in from reference TRBV18 and TRBJ2-7, reads NAGVMQNPRHLVRRRGQEARLRCSPMKGHSHVYWYRQLPEEGLKFMVYLQKENIIDESGMPKERFSAEFPKEGPSILRIQQVVRGDSAAYFCASSRGPSPYEQYFGPGTRLTVT.

The sample holds a few counts of this clonotype. V usage is TRBV19 and J usage is TRBJ1-2; TRBD1 is a possible D gene (5 bases). Trimming removed 5 bases at V and 2 bases at J, with 12 bases between. Per germline, CDR1 LNHDA and CDR2 SQIVND (reference sequence). The CDR3 sequence is 14 residues long. In nucleotides, the CDR3 is TGTGCCAGTAGTGAGGCCGACAGAAACTATGGCTACACCTTC. Translating it yields CASSEADRNYGYTF.